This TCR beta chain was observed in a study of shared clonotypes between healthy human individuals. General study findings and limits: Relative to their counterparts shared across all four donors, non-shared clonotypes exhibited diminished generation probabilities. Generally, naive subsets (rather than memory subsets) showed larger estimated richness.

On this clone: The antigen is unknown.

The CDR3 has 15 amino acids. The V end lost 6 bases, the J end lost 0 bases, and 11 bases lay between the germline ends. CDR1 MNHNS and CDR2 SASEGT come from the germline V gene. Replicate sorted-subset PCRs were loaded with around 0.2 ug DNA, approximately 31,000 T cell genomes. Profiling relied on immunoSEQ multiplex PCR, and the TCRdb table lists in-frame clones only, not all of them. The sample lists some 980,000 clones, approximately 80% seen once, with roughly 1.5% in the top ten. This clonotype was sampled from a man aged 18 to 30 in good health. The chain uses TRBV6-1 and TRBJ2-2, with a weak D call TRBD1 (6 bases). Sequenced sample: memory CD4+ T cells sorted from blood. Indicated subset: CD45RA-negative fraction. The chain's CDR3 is CASSRQAANTGELFF. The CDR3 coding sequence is TGTGCCAGCAGCCGACAGGCAGCGAACACCGGGGAGCTGTTTTTT.